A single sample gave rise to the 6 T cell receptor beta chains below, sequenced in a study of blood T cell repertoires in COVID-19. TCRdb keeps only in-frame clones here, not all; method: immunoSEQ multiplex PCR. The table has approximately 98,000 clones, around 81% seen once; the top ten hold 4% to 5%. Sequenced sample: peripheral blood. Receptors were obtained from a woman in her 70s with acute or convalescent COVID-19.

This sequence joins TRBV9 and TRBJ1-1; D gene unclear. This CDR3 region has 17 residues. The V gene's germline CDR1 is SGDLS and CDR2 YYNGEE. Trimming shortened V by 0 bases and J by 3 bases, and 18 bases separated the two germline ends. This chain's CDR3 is CASSVGVRREEDTEAFF. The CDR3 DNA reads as TGTGCCAGCAGCGTAGGGGTAAGGAGGGAGGAGGACACTGAAGCTTTCTTT.

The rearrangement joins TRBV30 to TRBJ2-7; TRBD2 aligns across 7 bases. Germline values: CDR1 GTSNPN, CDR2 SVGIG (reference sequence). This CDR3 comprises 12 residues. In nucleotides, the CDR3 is TGTGCTGCCCAGCGGGACCTCTACGAGCAGTACTTC. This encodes CAAQRDLYEQYF.

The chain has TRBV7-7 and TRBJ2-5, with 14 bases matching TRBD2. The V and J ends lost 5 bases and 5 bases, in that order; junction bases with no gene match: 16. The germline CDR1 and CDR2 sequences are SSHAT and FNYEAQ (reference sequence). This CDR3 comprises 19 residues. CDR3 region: CASSIGLAGGRGSRETQYF. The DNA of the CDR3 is TGTGCCAGCAGCATCGGACTAGCGGGAGGACGGGGTAGCCGTGAGACCCAGTACTTC.

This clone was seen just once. The CDR3 sequence is CASSQQGGDTEAFF. In nucleotides, the CDR3 is TGTGCCAGCAGCCAACAGGGGGGGGACACTGAAGCTTTCTTT. The chain uses TRBV2 and TRBJ1-1; 8 nucleotides line up with TRBD1. Germline-derived CDR1 and CDR2 are SNHLY and FYNNEI. The trim removed 6 bases at V and 3 bases at J, leaving 6 bases unmatched. The CDR3 runs 14 residues.

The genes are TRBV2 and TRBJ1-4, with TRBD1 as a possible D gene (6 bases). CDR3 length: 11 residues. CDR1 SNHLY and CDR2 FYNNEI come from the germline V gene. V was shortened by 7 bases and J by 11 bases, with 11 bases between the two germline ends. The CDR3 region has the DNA TGTGCCAGCAAGAACAGGGATAAACTGTTTTTT. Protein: CASKNRDKLFF.

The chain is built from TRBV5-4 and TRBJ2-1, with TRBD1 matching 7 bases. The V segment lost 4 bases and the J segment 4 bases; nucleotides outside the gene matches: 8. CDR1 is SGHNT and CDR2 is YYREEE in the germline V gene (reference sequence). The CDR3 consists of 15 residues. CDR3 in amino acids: CASSGPGQPYNEQFF. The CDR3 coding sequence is TGTGCCAGCAGCGGACCGGGACAGCCTTACAATGAGCAGTTCTTC.